This T cell receptor beta chain was identified in a study of T cells after posttransplantation cyclophosphamide. Study-wide findings and caveats: TRB overlap between skin or GI tissue T cells and blood was limited. TRB clonality was highly associated with recipient CMV seropositivity and reactivation. Donor CD8+ memory clones often dominated recipient blood repertoires at later times.

Turning to this clone: Its antigen is unidentified.

Measured with immunoSEQ multiplex PCR; TCRdb has only the in-frame clones, and not every one. The sample gives under 3,500 clones, almost 75% of which show up once; 20% to 25% is in the top ten. This CDR3 comprises 13 residues. V was trimmed by 3 bases and J by 8 bases, leaving 11 bases between them. CDR1 WNHNN and CDR2 SYGVQD come from the germline V gene (reference sequence). Sequencing used PBMCs. This receptor was obtained from a man aged 25 to 40 with a blood cancer, CMV-positive, and with a related stem cell donor. This chain connects TRBV10-1 to TRBJ2-1, with D perhaps matching TRBD1 (5 bases). The CDR3 here is CASSERRGDEQFF. The CDR3 nucleotides are TGCGCCAGCAGTGAACGAAGGGGTGATGAGCAGTTCTTC.